The 8 T cell receptor beta chains listed next were all sequenced from one sample in a study of breast tumors, draining lymph nodes, adjacent tissues. TCRdb called the multiplex PCR reads again in MiXCR, with one record for every CDR3 protein. The repertoire holds approximately 100,000 distinct CDR3 sequences, with roughly 20% as singletons. The lymph nodes were axillary draining lymph nodes from breast cancer patients. The sample was axillary lymph node tissue. All receptors derive from a female donor with breast cancer. Some clones in this sample may be carry-over from other donors' samples.

This clonotype was detected only a few times. This clone may be a read error of a much larger clone one base away. The chain links TRBV5-6 to TRBJ1-3; D unclear. There are 15 residues in the CDR3. Germline-derived CDR1 and CDR2 are SGHDT and YYEEEE. The CDR3 region has the DNA TGTGCCAGCAGCTTGGTTGGTATCTCTGGAAGCACCATATATTTT. Protein product: CASSLVGISGSTIYF.

This clonotype has at least ten counts. This chain joins TRBV3-1 and TRBJ2-3; no clear D gene. There are 13 residues in the CDR3. V was shortened by 0 bases and J by 8 bases, with 9 bases between the two germline ends. The germline V gene encodes CDR1 LGHDT and CDR2 YNNKEL (reference sequence). CDR3 residues: CASSQDRAATQYF. The CDR3 coding sequence is TGTGCCAGCAGCCAAGATAGAGCTGCTACGCAGTATTTT.

This clonotype was counted at least ten times. CDR3 amino acids: CASSLAARRLQETQYF. The CDR3 DNA follows: TGTGCCAGCAGCTTGGCCGCCCGTAGGTTACAAGAGACCCAGTACTTC. The chain has TRBV5-5 and TRBJ2-5; unclear D gene. V gave up 0 bases and J gave up 2 bases, with 14 bases separating them. This CDR3 spans 16 amino acids. In germline, CDR1 is SGHKS, CDR2 YYEKEE (reference sequence).

The chain links TRBV9 to TRBJ1-2; TRBD1 is a possible D gene (5 bases). CDR1 and CDR2 from the germline V gene are SGDLS and YYNGEE. The CDR3 runs to 14 residues. The V end lost 4 bases, the J end lost 0 bases, and 10 bases lay between the germline ends. CDR3 in amino acids: CASSPGGANYGYTF. The DNA for the CDR3 is TGTGCCAGCAGCCCGGGAGGGGCTAACTATGGCTACACCTTC.

This clonotype was observed a single time. The chain carries TRBV20-1 and TRBJ2-2; 9 positions agree with TRBD2. The CDR3 runs 17 residues. In germline, CDR1 is DFQATT, CDR2 SNEGSKA (reference sequence). J gave up 4 bases and V 5 bases, and 14 bases lay outside the gene matches. In nucleotides, the CDR3 is TGCAGTGCTTACCCCGGGACTAGCCGTTTTAGCACCGGGGAGCTGTTTTTT. Amino acids: CSAYPGTSRFSTGELFF.

This clonotype was recorded many times. The gene calls are TRBV5-1 and TRBJ2-5; TRBD1 matches 8 bases. V lost 0 bases to trimming and J lost 3 bases; unmatched junction nucleotides: 4. The CDR3 consists of 15 residues. CDR1 is SGHRS, CDR2 YFSETQ, per germline. CDR3 sequence (DNA): TGCGCCAGCAGCTTGGCAGGGGGCGGAGAAGAGACCCAGTACTTC. Amino acid sequence: CASSLAGGGEETQYF.

The rearrangement uses TRBV27 and TRBJ2-7; 8 nucleotides match TRBD1. CDR1 and CDR2 (germline): MNHEY, SMNVEV (reference sequence). The CDR3 spans 14 residues. J lost 3 bases, V lost 6 bases, and 7 bases had no gene match. CDR3 protein: CASRRKDRVYEQYF. The CDR3 region has the DNA TGTGCCAGCAGAAGGAAGGACAGGGTCTACGAGCAGTACTTC.

This clonotype was observed many times. The CDR3 region is CASTRAGSNEKLFF. The DNA of the CDR3 is TGTGCCAGCACCCGAGCGGGGTCTAATGAAAAACTGTTTTTT. The chain uses TRBV6-6 and TRBJ1-4; unclear D gene. The CDR3 is made up of 14 amino acids. CDR1 and CDR2 from the germline V gene are MNHNY and SVGAGI (reference sequence). Trimming took 7 bases from V and 3 from J, leaving 12 bases between them.